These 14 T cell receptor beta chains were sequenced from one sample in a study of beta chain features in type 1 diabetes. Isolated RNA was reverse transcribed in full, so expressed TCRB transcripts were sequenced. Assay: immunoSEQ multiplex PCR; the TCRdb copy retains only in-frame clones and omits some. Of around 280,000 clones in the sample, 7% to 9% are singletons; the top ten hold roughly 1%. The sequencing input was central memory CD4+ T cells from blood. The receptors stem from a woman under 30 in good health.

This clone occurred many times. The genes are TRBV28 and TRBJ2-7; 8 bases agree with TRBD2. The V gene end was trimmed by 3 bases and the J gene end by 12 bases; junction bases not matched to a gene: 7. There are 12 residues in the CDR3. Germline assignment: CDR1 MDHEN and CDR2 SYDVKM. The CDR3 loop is CASSFSGADLYV. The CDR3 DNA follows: TGTGCCAGCAGTTTTAGCGGGGCCGACTTGTACGTC.

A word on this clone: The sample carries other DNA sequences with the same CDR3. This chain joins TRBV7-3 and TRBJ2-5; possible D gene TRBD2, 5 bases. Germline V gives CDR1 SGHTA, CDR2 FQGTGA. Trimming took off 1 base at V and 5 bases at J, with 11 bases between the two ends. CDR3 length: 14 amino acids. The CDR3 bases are TGTGCCAGCAGCTTAAGAGGGCCGGGGGAGACCCAGTACTTC. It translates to CASSLRGPGETQYF.

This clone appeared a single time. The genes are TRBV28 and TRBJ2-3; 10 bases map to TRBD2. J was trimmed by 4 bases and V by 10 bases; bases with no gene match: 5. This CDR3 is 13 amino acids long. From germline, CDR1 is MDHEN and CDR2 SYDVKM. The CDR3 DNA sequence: TGTGCCATCCAGCGGGGGGGAGCAGATACGCAGTATTTT. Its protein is CAIQRGGADTQYF.

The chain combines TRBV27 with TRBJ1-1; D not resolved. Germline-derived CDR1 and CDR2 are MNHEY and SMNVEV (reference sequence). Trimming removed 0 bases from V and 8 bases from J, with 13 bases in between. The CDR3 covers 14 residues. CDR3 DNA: TGTGCCAGCAGTTTATCAGAAAGGAGGGAGGAAGCTTTCTTT. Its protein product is CASSLSERREEAFF.

CDR3 bases: TGTGCCAGCAGTGAAAGCAGGGCTTCTGGGGCCAACGTCCTGACTTTC. As protein: CASSESRASGANVLTF. The rearrangement links TRBV6-1 to TRBJ2-6; tentatively, D is TRBD1 (5 bases). Germline CDR1 reads MNHNS; CDR2 reads SASEGT. Trimming shortened V by 2 bases and J by 1 base, and 9 bases separated the two germline ends. CDR3 length: 16 residues.

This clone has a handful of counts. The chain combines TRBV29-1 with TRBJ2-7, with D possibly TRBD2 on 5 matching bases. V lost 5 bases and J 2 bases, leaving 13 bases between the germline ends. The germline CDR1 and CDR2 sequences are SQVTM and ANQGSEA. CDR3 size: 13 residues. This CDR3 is CSVRAGYTYEQYF. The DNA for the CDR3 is TGCAGCGTTAGGGCGGGCTACACCTACGAGCAGTACTTC.

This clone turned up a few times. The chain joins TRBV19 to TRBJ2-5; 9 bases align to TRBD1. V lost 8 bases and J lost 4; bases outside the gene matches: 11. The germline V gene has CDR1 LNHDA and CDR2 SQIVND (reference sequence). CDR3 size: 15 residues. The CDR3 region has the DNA TGTGCCAGTCGAAGGGCACAGGGGGCGGGAGAGACCCAGTACTTC. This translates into CASRRAQGAGETQYF.

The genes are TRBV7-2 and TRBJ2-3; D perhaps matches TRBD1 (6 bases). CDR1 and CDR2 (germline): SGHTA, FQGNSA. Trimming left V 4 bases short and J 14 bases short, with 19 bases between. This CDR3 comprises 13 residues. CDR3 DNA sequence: TGTGCCAGCAGCTCCCAAGATAGTACAGGGCGGTATTTT. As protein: CASSSQDSTGRYF.

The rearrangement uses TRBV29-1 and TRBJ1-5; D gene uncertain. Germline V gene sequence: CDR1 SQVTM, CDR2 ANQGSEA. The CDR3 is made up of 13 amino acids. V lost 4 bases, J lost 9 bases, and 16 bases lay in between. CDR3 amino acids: CSVGVPLPGPQHF. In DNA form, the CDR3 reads TGCAGCGTTGGGGTACCCCTCCCGGGGCCCCAGCATTTT.

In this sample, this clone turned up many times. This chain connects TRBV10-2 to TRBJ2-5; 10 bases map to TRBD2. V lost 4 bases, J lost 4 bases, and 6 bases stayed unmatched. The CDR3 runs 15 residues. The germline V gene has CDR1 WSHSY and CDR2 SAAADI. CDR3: CASSATSGAAETQYF. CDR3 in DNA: TGCGCCAGCAGTGCTACTAGCGGGGCCGCAGAGACCCAGTACTTC.

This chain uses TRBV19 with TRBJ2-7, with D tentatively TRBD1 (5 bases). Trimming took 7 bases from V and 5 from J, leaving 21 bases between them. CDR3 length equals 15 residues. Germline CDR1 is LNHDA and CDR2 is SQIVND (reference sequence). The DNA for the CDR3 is TGTGCCAGTACTTCTGGGGCTGCCGGCACGGACGAGCAGTACTTC. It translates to CASTSGAAGTDEQYF.

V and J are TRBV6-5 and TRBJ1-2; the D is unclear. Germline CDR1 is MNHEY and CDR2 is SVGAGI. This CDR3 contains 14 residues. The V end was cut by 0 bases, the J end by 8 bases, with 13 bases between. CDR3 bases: TGTGCCAGCAGTTACTCCTCGGGTCGTCGCGGCTACACCTTC. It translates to CASSYSSGRRGYTF.

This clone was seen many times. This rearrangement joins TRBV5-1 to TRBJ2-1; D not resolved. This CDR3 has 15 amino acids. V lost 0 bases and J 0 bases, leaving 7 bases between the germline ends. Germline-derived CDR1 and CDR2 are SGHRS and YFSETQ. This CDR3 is CASSLVSLSYNEQFF. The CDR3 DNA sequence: TGCGCCAGCAGCTTGGTTTCCCTCTCCTACAATGAGCAGTTCTTC. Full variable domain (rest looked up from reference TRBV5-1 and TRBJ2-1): KAGVTQTPRYLIKTRGQQVTLSCSPISGHRSVSWYQQTPGQGLQFLFEYFSETQRNKGNFPGRFSGRQFSNSRSEMNVSTLELGDSALYLCASSLVSLSYNEQFFGPGTRLTVL.

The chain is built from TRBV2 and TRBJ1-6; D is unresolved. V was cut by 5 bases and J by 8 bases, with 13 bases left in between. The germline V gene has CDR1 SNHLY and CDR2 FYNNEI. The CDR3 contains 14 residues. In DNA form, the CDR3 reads TGTGCCAGCAGTCTACGGACCGCCGATTCACCCCTCCACTTT. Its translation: CASSLRTADSPLHF.